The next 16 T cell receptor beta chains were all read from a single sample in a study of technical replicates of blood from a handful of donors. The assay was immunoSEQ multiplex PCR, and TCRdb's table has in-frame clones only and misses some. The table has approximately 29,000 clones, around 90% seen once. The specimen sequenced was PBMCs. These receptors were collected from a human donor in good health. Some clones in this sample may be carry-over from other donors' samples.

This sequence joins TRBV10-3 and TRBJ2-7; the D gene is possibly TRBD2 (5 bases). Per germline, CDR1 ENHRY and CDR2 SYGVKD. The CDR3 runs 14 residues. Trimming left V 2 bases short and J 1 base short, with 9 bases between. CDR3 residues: CAISEVLASYEQYF. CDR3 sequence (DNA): TGTGCCATCAGTGAGGTTCTAGCTTCCTACGAGCAGTACTTC.

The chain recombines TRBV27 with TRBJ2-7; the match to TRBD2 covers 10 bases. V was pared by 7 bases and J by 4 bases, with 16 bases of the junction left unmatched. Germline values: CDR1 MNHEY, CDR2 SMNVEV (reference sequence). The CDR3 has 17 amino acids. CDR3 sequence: CASKGLAGDLYGYEQYF. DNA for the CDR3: TGTGCCAGCAAAGGGCTAGCGGGAGATCTTTACGGGTACGAGCAGTACTTC.

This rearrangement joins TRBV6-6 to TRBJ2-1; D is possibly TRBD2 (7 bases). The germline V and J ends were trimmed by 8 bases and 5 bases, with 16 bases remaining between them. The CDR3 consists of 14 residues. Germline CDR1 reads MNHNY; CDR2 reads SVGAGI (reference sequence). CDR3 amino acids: CASDTKGGDNEQFF. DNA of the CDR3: TGTGCCAGCGACACGAAAGGGGGGGACAATGAGCAGTTCTTC.

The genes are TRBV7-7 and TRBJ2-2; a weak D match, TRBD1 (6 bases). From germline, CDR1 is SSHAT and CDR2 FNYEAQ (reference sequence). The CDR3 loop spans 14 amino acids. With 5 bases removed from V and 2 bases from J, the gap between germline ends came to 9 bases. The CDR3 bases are TGTGCCAGCAGCGGGGGCCTTAACACCGGGGAGCTGTTTTTT. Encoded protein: CASSGGLNTGELFF.

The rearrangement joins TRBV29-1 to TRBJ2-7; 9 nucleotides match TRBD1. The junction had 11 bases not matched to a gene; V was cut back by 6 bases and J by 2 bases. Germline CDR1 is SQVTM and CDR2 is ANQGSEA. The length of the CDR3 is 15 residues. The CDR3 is CSVAPGQGNPYEQYF. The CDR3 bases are TGCAGCGTCGCTCCGGGACAGGGAAACCCCTACGAGCAGTACTTC.

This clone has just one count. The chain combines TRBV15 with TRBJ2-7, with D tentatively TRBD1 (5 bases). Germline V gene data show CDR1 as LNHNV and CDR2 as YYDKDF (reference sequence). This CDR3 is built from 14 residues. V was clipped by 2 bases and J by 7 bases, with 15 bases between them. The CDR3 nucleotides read TGTGCCACCAGCAGAACCGGACAAGACCGAGAGCAGTACTTC. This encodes CATSRTGQDREQYF.

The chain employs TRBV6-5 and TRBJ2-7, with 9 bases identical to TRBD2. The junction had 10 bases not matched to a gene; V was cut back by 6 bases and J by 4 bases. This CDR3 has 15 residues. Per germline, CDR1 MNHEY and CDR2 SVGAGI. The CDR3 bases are TGTGCCAGCAGCCCCGACCCAGCGGGAGGATACGAGCAGTACTTC. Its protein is CASSPDPAGGYEQYF.

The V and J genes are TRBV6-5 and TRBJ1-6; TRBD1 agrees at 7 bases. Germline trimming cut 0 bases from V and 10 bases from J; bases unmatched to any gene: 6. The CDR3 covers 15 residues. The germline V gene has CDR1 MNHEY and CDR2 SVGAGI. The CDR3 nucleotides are TGTGCCAGCAGTTACTCAGGGACAGATCGGTCACCCCTCCACTTT. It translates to CASSYSGTDRSPLHF.

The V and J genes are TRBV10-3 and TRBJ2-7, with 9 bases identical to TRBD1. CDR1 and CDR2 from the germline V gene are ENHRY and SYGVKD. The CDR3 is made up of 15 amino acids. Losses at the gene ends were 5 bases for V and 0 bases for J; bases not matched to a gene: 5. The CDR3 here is CAISSGQGISYEQYF. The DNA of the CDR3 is TGTGCCATCAGTTCGGGACAGGGAATCTCCTACGAGCAGTACTTC.

In DNA, the CDR3 is TGCGCCAGCAGCACTTCCGGGGGGCGCACAGATACGCAGTATTTT. This encodes CASSTSGGRTDTQYF. V usage is TRBV5-1 and J usage is TRBJ2-3; tentative D call: TRBD2 (7 bases). The germline V gene has CDR1 SGHRS and CDR2 YFSETQ. The CDR3 totals 15 residues. V was shortened by 4 bases and J by 1 base, with 13 bases between the two germline ends.

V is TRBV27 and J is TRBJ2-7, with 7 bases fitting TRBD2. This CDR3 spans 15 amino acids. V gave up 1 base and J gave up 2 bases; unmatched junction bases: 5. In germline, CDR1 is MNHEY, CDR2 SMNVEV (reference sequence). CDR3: CASSLLSGAAYEQYF. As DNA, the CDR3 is TGTGCCAGCAGTTTATTGAGCGGGGCAGCCTACGAGCAGTACTTC.

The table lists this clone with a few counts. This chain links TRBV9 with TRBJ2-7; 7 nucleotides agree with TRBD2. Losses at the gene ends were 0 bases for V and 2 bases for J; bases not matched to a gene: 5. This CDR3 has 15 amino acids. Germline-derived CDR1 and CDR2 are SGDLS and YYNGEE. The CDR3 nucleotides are TGTGCCAGCAGCGTAGTAGCGGGCCCCACCTACGAGCAGTACTTC. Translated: CASSVVAGPTYEQYF.

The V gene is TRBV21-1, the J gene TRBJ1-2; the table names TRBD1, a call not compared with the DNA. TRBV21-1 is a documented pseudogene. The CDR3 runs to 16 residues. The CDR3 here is CASSKEGAEANYGYTF. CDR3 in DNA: TGTGCCAGCAGCAAAGAGGGGGCGGAAGCTAACTATGGCTACACCTTC.

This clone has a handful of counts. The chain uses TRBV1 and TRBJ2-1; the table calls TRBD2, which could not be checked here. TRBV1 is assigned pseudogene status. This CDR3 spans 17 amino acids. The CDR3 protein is CTSSQDKPGSSYNEQFF. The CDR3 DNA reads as TGCACCAGCAGCCAAGATAAACCCGGGAGCTCCTACAATGAGCAGTTCTTC.

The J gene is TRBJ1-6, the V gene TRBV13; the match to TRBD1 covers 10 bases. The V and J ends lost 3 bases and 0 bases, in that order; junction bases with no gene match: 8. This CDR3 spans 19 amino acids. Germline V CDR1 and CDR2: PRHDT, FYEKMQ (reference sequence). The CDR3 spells CASSFTSWTGGSYNSPLHF. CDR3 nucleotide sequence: TGTGCCAGCAGCTTCACTAGCTGGACAGGGGGCTCCTATAATTCACCCCTCCACTTT.

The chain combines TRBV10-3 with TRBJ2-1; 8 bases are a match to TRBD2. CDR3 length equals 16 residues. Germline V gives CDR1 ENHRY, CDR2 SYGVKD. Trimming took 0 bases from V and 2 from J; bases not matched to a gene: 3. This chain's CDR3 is CAISESGGGTYNEQFF. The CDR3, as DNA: TGTGCCATCAGTGAGTCAGGCGGGGGGACCTACAATGAGCAGTTCTTC.